These T cell receptor beta chains were read from a single sample in a study of T-cell memory formation after mild COVID-19. TCRdb reanalysed the 5' RACE reads using MiXCR and keeps one entry per CDR3 protein. The profile shows around 340,000 distinct CDR3 sequences, around 15% of them singletons. The sequenced sample was PBMCs or a T cell subset sorted from them (not recorded which). These receptors were taken from a man aged 18 to 30 who had mild COVID-19 (a few samples of this study predate the infection). Cell type and time point are not known. Both conserved end residues are part of each CDR3. The order of the fields is V gene, J gene, clone size, D gene, CDR3 DNA, CDR3 protein. A D gene is named only where the DNA matches it firmly. A clone size is listed for some rows: how often the clone was seen (once, few, many), or a class if it is expanded.

V gene: TRBV10-3
J gene: TRBJ2-1
clone size: .
D gene: TRBD2
CDR3 DNA: TGTGCCATCAGCGAGCGGGGGGGAGATTACAATGAGCAGTTCTTC
CDR3 protein: CAISERGGDYNEQFF

V gene: TRBV12-3/TRBV12-4
J gene: TRBJ1-3
clone size: few
D gene: .
CDR3 DNA: TGTGCCAGCAGTTTAGGACACGGAGGAGACACCATATATTTT
CDR3 protein: CASSLGHGGDTIYF

V gene: TRBV7-6
J gene: TRBJ2-6
clone size: few
D gene: .
CDR3 DNA: TGTGCCAGCAGCTCCCCGTGGAGCTCTGGGGCCAACGTCCTGACTTTC
CDR3 protein: CASSSPWSSGANVLTF

V gene: TRBV5-1
J gene: TRBJ2-1
clone size: few
D gene: TRBD1
CDR3 DNA: TGCGCCAGCAGCTCCTTAGACAGGGACGATGAGCAGTTCTTC
CDR3 protein: CASSSLDRDDEQFF

V gene: TRBV7-2
J gene: TRBJ2-3
clone size: few
D gene: .
CDR3 DNA: TGTGCCAGCAGCTTTAGACTAGCAGATACGCAGTATTTT
CDR3 protein: CASSFRLADTQYF

V gene: TRBV4-3
J gene: TRBJ2-5
clone size: .
D gene: TRBD2
CDR3 DNA: TGCGCCAGCAGCCAAGACGGCGGGAGAGATCAAGAGACCCAGTACTTC
CDR3 protein: CASSQDGGRDQETQYF

V gene: TRBV5-1
J gene: TRBJ1-5
clone size: .
D gene: .
CDR3 DNA: TGCGCCAGCAGCCCGACACCTGATCAGCCCCAGCATTTT
CDR3 protein: CASSPTPDQPQHF

V gene: TRBV18
J gene: TRBJ2-3
clone size: .
D gene: TRBD2
CDR3 DNA: TGTGCCAGCTCACCACCGGTTAGCGGGGGGGCGGAAGATACGCAGTATTTT
CDR3 protein: CASSPPVSGGAEDTQYF

V gene: TRBV6-2/TRBV6-3
J gene: TRBJ2-1
clone size: .
D gene: TRBD2
CDR3 DNA: TGTGCCAGCAGTTCCACTAGCGGGGGGAATGAGCAGTTCTTC
CDR3 protein: CASSSTSGGNEQFF

V gene: TRBV7-2
J gene: TRBJ1-2
clone size: many
D gene: .
CDR3 DNA: TGTGCCAGCAGCTTCGTGGAACTTTCCAACGGCTACACCTTC
CDR3 protein: CASSFVELSNGYTF

V gene: TRBV7-2
J gene: TRBJ1-5
clone size: .
D gene: .
CDR3 DNA: TGTGCCAGCACCTTAACGGGGCCTCAGCCCCAGCATTTT
CDR3 protein: CASTLTGPQPQHF

V gene: TRBV12-3/TRBV12-4
J gene: TRBJ1-5
clone size: few
D gene: TRBD1
CDR3 DNA: TGTGCCAGCAGTTTGGGACAGCCGAGCAATCAGCCCCAGCATTTT
CDR3 protein: CASSLGQPSNQPQHF

V gene: TRBV4-3
J gene: TRBJ2-3
clone size: .
D gene: .
CDR3 DNA: TGCGCCAGCAGCCAAGTAAGCACAGATACGCAGTATTTT
CDR3 protein: CASSQVSTDTQYF

V gene: TRBV12-3/TRBV12-4
J gene: TRBJ1-2
clone size: .
D gene: .
CDR3 DNA: TGTGCCAGCAGTGGGGACACCATATATGGCTACACCTTC
CDR3 protein: CASSGDTIYGYTF

V gene: TRBV5-5
J gene: TRBJ2-3
clone size: .
D gene: .
CDR3 DNA: TGTGCCAGCAGCTTCGACTCCCTTTTGGAAGATACGCAGTATTTT
CDR3 protein: CASSFDSLLEDTQYF

V gene: TRBV20-1
J gene: TRBJ2-3
clone size: few
D gene: .
CDR3 DNA: TGCAGTGCTAGAGACCCCGTCGGGGTTACGCAGTATTTT
CDR3 protein: CSARDPVGVTQYF

V gene: TRBV5-1
J gene: TRBJ1-4
clone size: few
D gene: .
CDR3 DNA: TGCGCCAGCAGCTCAGGGCTAACTAATGAAAAACTGTTTTTT
CDR3 protein: CASSSGLTNEKLFF

V gene: TRBV7-2
J gene: TRBJ2-3
clone size: many
D gene: .
CDR3 DNA: TGTGCCAGCAGCTTCAAAGCGGGCACAGATACGCAGTATTTT
CDR3 protein: CASSFKAGTDTQYF

V gene: TRBV9
J gene: TRBJ2-1
clone size: .
D gene: .
CDR3 DNA: TGTGCCAGCAGCGGAACGACAGGAACTAACTCCTACAATGAGCAGTTCTTC
CDR3 protein: CASSGTTGTNSYNEQFF

V gene: TRBV7-2
J gene: TRBJ1-1
clone size: .
D gene: TRBD1
CDR3 DNA: TGTGCCAGCAGCCCCGTGGGCAGGGGGGCTTTCTTT
CDR3 protein: CASSPVGRGAFF

V gene: TRBV7-7
J gene: TRBJ2-5
clone size: .
D gene: .
CDR3 DNA: TGTGCCAGCAGCCCGGAGTCGACGGGGACCCAGTACTTC
CDR3 protein: CASSPESTGTQYF

V gene: TRBV5-5
J gene: TRBJ2-7
clone size: many
D gene: .
CDR3 DNA: TGTGCCAGCAGCTACCGCCCCCCAGGGAGTCTTTACGAGCAGTACTTC
CDR3 protein: CASSYRPPGSLYEQYF